This T cell receptor (beta chain) comes out of a study of blood T cell repertoires in COVID-19. Across the whole study: Acute-phase and convalescent COVID-19 samples originated in the United States, Italy and Spain. In each case, the material was cDNA or gDNA derived from T cells, B-cell-depleted T cells, or PBMCs.

Authors' data handling: Estimates of nucleated cell counts were drawn from the amplification of reference gene primers. Clones were sequenced by immunoSEQ multiplex PCR, and TCRdb holds only the in-frame ones, with some missing. The D gene and trimming were derived from the DNA, and the V and J assignments and clone size from that table. The sample yields tens of thousands of clones, roughly three quarters seen once. From germline, CDR1 is LNHDA and CDR2 SQIVND (reference sequence). V lost 2 bases and J 2 bases, leaving 13 bases between the germline ends. This CDR3 region has 16 residues. V and J are TRBV19 and TRBJ1-5; TRBD1 might be the D (5 bases). The sequence derives from a man over 45 with active or convalescent COVID-19. Material: peripheral blood. The CDR3 reads CASSISAGHGNQPQHF. Written as DNA, the CDR3 is TGTGCCAGTAGTATATCCGCGGGGCATGGCAATCAGCCCCAGCATTTT. The entire variable domain, with the rest obtained from reference TRBV19 and TRBJ1-5, is as follows: DGGITQSPKYLFRKEGQNVTLSCEQNLNHDAMYWYRQDPGQGLRLIYYSQIVNDFQKGDIAEGYSVSREKKESFPLTVTSAQKNPTAFYLCASSISAGHGNQPQHFGDGTRLSIL.